The T cell receptor (beta chain) described here comes from a study of T-cell reconstitution after alpha-beta-depleted transplantation in children. Library preparation (for TCRbeta) was performed with unique molecular identifiers. TCRdb re-derived calls from the PCR reads in MiXCR, one entry per CDR3 protein. This table holds over 200,000 distinct CDR3 sequences, 17% found once. This clonotype appeared a few times. Its antigen is still unknown. Germline V gene data show CDR1 as SGHTA and CDR2 as FQGNSA. The V segment lost 4 bases and the J segment 0 bases; nucleotides outside the gene matches: 3. The CDR3 covers 15 residues. Study conclusions and caveats: Recipient T cells and thymic progenitors that survived gave rise to the high TCRbeta diversity observed at day 60 in some patients. At one year after transplant, newly produced T cells mostly accounted for T-cell counts and diversity. About two months after transplant, alpha-beta T cells reportedly came from several hundred expanded graft clones.

This chain links TRBV7-2 with TRBJ1-5, with 7 bases aligning to TRBD1. This receptor was taken from a male patient aged 2-15 years who had a stem cell transplant for acute lymphoblastic leukemia, so the T cells may come from the graft donor. Sample: PBMCs, mostly from graft donor cells, taken 360 days after TCRalphabeta/CD19-depleted stem cell transplant. The CDR3 DNA is TGTGCCAGCAGCTCGACAGGGTATAGCAATCAGCCCCAGCATTTT. Amino acids: CASSSTGYSNQPQHF.